Listed below are T cell receptor beta chains from one sample, sequenced in a study of blood T cell repertoires in COVID-19. Clones were read by immunoSEQ multiplex PCR, and TCRdb kept only the in-frame ones, dropping some. There are under 200,000 clones in the sample; roughly 87% occur only once, and 7% to 7.5% lies in the top ten. Sequenced: PBMCs or T cells enriched from blood (not recorded which). These TCRs come from a woman aged 45 to 65 who had recovered from COVID-19. CDR3s include the opening cysteine and the closing phenylalanine or tryptophan. A D gene is named only where the DNA matches it firmly. The size of a clone is reported for some rows only, either as once, few or many, or as a class for expanded clones.

j_gene,v_gene,d_gene,abundance,CDR3nt,CDR3aa
TRBJ1-1,TRBV28,.,.,TGTGCCAGCAGTCCGGCCGGGACAAAGAACACTGAAGCTTTCTTT,CASSPAGTKNTEAFF
TRBJ1-1,TRBV25-1,TRBD1,few,TGTGCCAGCAGGAGGACAGGCTGGGACACTGAAGCTTTCTTT,CASRRTGWDTEAFF
TRBJ1-1,TRBV12-3/TRBV12-4,.,.,TGTGCCAGCAGAGCCGGGGCTGAAGCTTTCTTT,CASRAGAEAFF
TRBJ1-2,TRBV2,TRBD1,.,TGTGCCAGCAGCCAAATGGGACAGGGGGTCGGCTACACCTTC,CASSQMGQGVGYTF
TRBJ2-4,TRBV29-1,.,.,TGCAGTTATACAGGGTTAGCAAACATTCAGTACTTC,CSYTGLANIQYF
TRBJ2-7,TRBV5-6,.,.,TGTGCCAGCAGATTGGCTTCCCGGGACTCCTACGAGCAGTACTTC,CASRLASRDSYEQYF
TRBJ2-5,TRBV11-2,TRBD2,.,TGTGCCAGCAGCTTAGATCCCGGGGGAGGGAAGAGATCCCAGTACTTC,CASSLDPGGGKRSQYF
TRBJ1-5,TRBV18,.,.,TGTGCCAGCTCACCAAGTCAGGGCACAGGTCAGCCCCAGCATTTT,CASSPSQGTGQPQHF
TRBJ1-5,TRBV19,TRBD1,.,TGTGCCACAAACCAGGGGGTCAATCAGCCCCAGCATTTT,CATNQGVNQPQHF
TRBJ1-1,TRBV27,.,.,TGTGCCAGCAGTTTAAGGGGAGGAGGAGGGGTGGTGAACACTGAAGCTTTCTTT,CASSLRGGGGVVNTEAFF
TRBJ2-7,TRBV5-1,.,.,TGCGCCAGCAGCTTGGGAAGAGGCAGGGTTCATATATACTTC,CASSLGRGRVHIYF
TRBJ2-7,TRBV2,.,.,TGTGCCAGCAGTGAAGGTCTAGGGGCCGCCTACGAGCAGTACTTC,CASSEGLGAAYEQYF
TRBJ2-7,TRBV5-1,TRBD1,.,TGCGCCAGCAGCCCCTGGACAGGGGGGAACTACGAGCAGTACTTC,CASSPWTGGNYEQYF
TRBJ1-6,TRBV19,TRBD1,.,TGTGCCAGTAGTCCAAGTCCCGGGACAGGGTATAATTCACCCCTCCACTTT,CASSPSPGTGYNSPLHF
TRBJ2-7,TRBV10-3,TRBD1,.,TGTGCCATCAGTCGACGGACAGGGAGCTCCTACGAGCAGTACTTC,CAISRRTGSSYEQYF
TRBJ1-3,TRBV29-1,.,.,TGCAGCGTTGAGAAGAGCTCTGGAAACACCATATATTTT,CSVEKSSGNTIYF
TRBJ1-1,TRBV7-2,.,.,TGTGCCAGCAGCTTGCTCAACTCGGGGTACACTGAAGCTTTCTTT,CASSLLNSGYTEAFF
TRBJ2-2,TRBV7-3,.,.,TGTGCCAGCAGCCTCGGGAGTTCCCCGAACACCGGGGAGCTGTTTTTT,CASSLGSSPNTGELFF
TRBJ2-5,TRBV28,TRBD2,.,TGTGCCAGCAGTTTATTGGGACTAGCGGAGGGGGGAACCCAGTACTTC,CASSLLGLAEGGTQYF
TRBJ1-6,TRBV28,.,.,TGTGCCAGCAGAGGGGTCTATGGCGGTAATTCACCCCTCCACTTT,CASRGVYGGNSPLHF
TRBJ1-2,TRBV24-1,TRBD1,once,TGTGCCACCAGTGACCCGGGGACAGGGGATGGCTACACCTTC,CATSDPGTGDGYTF
TRBJ1-4,TRBV27,TRBD1,.,TGTGCCAGCAGTGCTCGACAGGGTTTTGAAAAACTGTTTTTT,CASSARQGFEKLFF
TRBJ1-1,TRBV30,TRBD1,.,TGTGCCTGGACTCAGGGGGGCTCTGAAGCTTTCTTT,CAWTQGGSEAFF
TRBJ2-2,TRBV5-5,TRBD2,.,TGTGCCAGCAGCTTGGGGTTAGCGGGAGATCGGACCGGGGAGCTGTTTTTT,CASSLGLAGDRTGELFF
TRBJ1-5,TRBV30,TRBD1,once,TGTGCCTGGAGTGTAGAACAGGGGAATCAGCCCCAGCATTTT,CAWSVEQGNQPQHF
TRBJ2-6,TRBV5-1,.,few,TGCGCCAGCAGCACAGTCTCTGGGGCCAACGTCCTGACTTTC,CASSTVSGANVLTF
TRBJ2-7,TRBV6-5,.,once,TGTGCCAGCAGTTACTTGGGGCCCCCCTCCTACGAGCAGTACTTC,CASSYLGPPSYEQYF
TRBJ2-7,TRBV7-9,TRBD2,.,TGTGCCAGCAGCTCTAGCGGGAGTAAGAACGAGCAGTACTTC,CASSSSGSKNEQYF
TRBJ1-5,TRBV20-1,.,.,TGCAGTGCTAGTGTCGGGAGGGGCAATCAGCCCCAGCATTTT,CSASVGRGNQPQHF
TRBJ1-4,TRBV28,.,.,TGTGCCAGCCATGAGGGGGACACTAATGAAAAACTGTTTTTT,CASHEGDTNEKLFF
TRBJ1-6,TRBV11-2,.,.,TGTGCCAGCAGCTTTAGGGGCGGAAGGGGCGGTAATTCACCCCTCCACTTT,CASSFRGGRGGNSPLHF
TRBJ2-7,TRBV19,TRBD2,.,TGTGCCAGTAGTATATCTCTAGCGGGAGGCTACGAGCAGTACTTC,CASSISLAGGYEQYF
TRBJ2-5,TRBV9,.,.,TGTGCCAGCAGCCTGGGGCCCCCAGAGACCCAGTACTTC,CASSLGPPETQYF
TRBJ2-5,TRBV7-9,TRBD1,.,TGTGCCAGCAGCACAAGACAGGGGGAGACCCAGTACTTC,CASSTRQGETQYF
TRBJ2-1,TRBV24-1,.,.,TGTGCCACGGTGGGGTTGACAGGTAAAAAGTTCTTC,CATVGLTGKKFF
TRBJ1-5,TRBV2,TRBD1,once,TGTGCCAGCAGGGAGGGGACAGGGGTAAATCAGCCCCAGCATTTT,CASREGTGVNQPQHF
TRBJ1-3,TRBV10-3,.,.,TGTGCCGTCCGTCCACCCAGGACAGCAGGAAACACCATATATTTT,CAVRPPRTAGNTIYF